This T cell receptor (beta chain) was captured by sequencing in a study of blood T cell repertoires in COVID-19. Turning to the study itself: PBMCs, B-cell-depleted T cells, or T cells were the source of the cDNA or gDNA that made up the material.

Germline V gene lookup returns CDR1 SQVTM and CDR2 ANQGSEA. The CDR3 covers 12 residues. Trimming took 4 bases from V and 3 from J, leaving 9 bases between them. The table came from immunoSEQ multiplex PCR; TCRdb's copy has only in-frame clones and leaves some out. Here the sample spans more than 100,000 clones, approximately 86% being singletons. The receptor was derived from a woman aged 45 to 65 with active or convalescent COVID-19. Sequenced sample: peripheral blood. The chain links TRBV29-1 to TRBJ1-1, with unresolved D. In DNA, the CDR3 is TGCAGCGTTGTTGAGGGTCACACTGAAGCTTTCTTT. This translates into CSVVEGHTEAFF.